These 29 T cell receptor beta chains were sequenced from one sample in a study of T cells in Graves' hyperthyroidism and ophthalmopathy. The CDR3 regions of TCR beta were amplified from RNA transcripts. A first-round RT-PCR of the TCR CDR3 used the HTBI primer set. In TCRdb, the multiplex PCR reads were re-called with MiXCR into one record per CDR3 protein. The profile shows 150,000 or so distinct CDR3 sequences, around 20% of them singletons. The sequencing sample was made of blood. These receptors were taken from a woman in her forties or fifties with Graves' hyperthyroidism that later progressed to Graves' ophthalmopathy.

This clonotype was counted at least ten times. The CDR3 spells CASSLGVLTYEQYF. The CDR3 coding sequence is TGTGCCAGCAGCTTAGGTGTCCTAACCTACGAGCAGTACTTC. The chain is built from TRBV11-2 and TRBJ2-7; D call uncertain. The V end was cut by 1 base, the J end by 2 bases, with 9 bases between. Germline V gene sequence: CDR1 SGHAT, CDR2 FQNNGV. The CDR3 is made up of 14 amino acids.

This rearrangement joins TRBV28 to TRBJ1-1, with D perhaps matching TRBD1 (6 bases). Trimming removed 3 bases at V and 2 bases at J, with 10 bases between. The CDR3 is made up of 14 amino acids. Germline CDR1 and CDR2: MDHEN and SYDVKM. The CDR3 protein is CASSLYGGNTEAFF. As DNA, the CDR3 is TGTGCCAGCAGTTTGTACGGGGGCAACACTGAAGCTTTCTTT.

This clonotype has ten or more counts. The chain is built from TRBV30 and TRBJ1-2; no clear D gene. V dropped 2 bases and J dropped 4 bases, with 11 bases sitting between them. Per the germline V gene, CDR1 is GTSNPN and CDR2 is SVGIG (reference sequence). This CDR3 is built from 13 residues. The CDR3 region has the DNA TGTGCCTGGAGTCCTCGGGGATCCTATGGCTACACCTTC. Translated, it gives CAWSPRGSYGYTF.

V gene TRBV11-2 combines with J gene TRBJ2-5; TRBD2 matches at 7 bases. Germline V gives CDR1 SGHAT, CDR2 FQNNGV. This CDR3 comprises 14 residues. After removal of 4 bases from V and 5 bases from J, the junction contained 7 bases not matched to a gene. The DNA for the CDR3 is TGTGCCAGCAGCTCGTGGGGTAGCGGGGAGACCCAGTACTTC. This translates into CASSSWGSGETQYF.

This clonotype was seen ten or more times. CDR3 sequence reads: CSAGQGGETQYF. In DNA, the CDR3 is TGCAGTGCTGGGCAGGGTGGGGAGACCCAGTACTTC. This chain links TRBV20-1 with TRBJ2-5, with TRBD1 as a possible D gene (5 bases). Germline loops: CDR1 DFQATT, CDR2 SNEGSKA (reference sequence). CDR3 size: 12 residues. V was clipped by 5 bases and J by 5 bases, with 12 bases between them.

The CDR3 loop is CASSAFTLAGAYEQYF. The CDR3 DNA follows: TGTGCCAGCAGTGCGTTTACCCTAGCGGGAGCCTACGAGCAGTACTTC. The chain combines TRBV6-1 with TRBJ2-7; 10 bases are shared with TRBD2. Germline CDR1 MNHNS, CDR2 SASEGT. The trim removed 4 bases at V and 2 bases at J, leaving 8 bases unmatched. CDR3 length: 16 amino acids.

This clonotype was found many times. The CDR3 sequence: CASSLKGRNYGYTF. In nucleotides, the CDR3 is TGTGCCAGCAGTTTAAAGGGTCGCAACTATGGCTACACCTTC. This chain joins TRBV12-3 or TRBV12-4 and TRBJ1-2; no clear D gene. V was clipped by 2 bases and J by 2 bases, with 9 bases between them. The CDR3 spans 14 residues.

The chain combines TRBV5-4 with TRBJ2-1; 8 nucleotides match TRBD1. CDR1 is SGHNT, CDR2 YYREEE, per germline (reference sequence). The CDR3 totals 14 residues. V lost 4 bases to trimming and J lost 9 bases; unmatched junction nucleotides: 9. In DNA, the CDR3 is TGTGCCAGCAGCCCAGGACAGGGCAGGGCTGAGCAGTTCTTC. Translated, it gives CASSPGQGRAEQFF.

The sample holds a few counts of this clonotype. J is TRBJ1-5 and V is TRBV19; tentatively, D is TRBD1 (5 bases). Trimming shortened V by 5 bases and J by 0 bases, and 14 bases separated the two germline ends. The CDR3 loop spans 16 amino acids. The germline gives CDR1 LNHDA, CDR2 SQIVND (reference sequence). The CDR3 bases are TGTGCCAGTAGTGTACTACCGGGACTTAGCAATCAGCCCCAGCATTTT. Encoded protein: CASSVLPGLSNQPQHF.

This clonotype was seen a handful of times. The chain is built from TRBV12-3 or TRBV12-4 and TRBJ1-3, with unresolved D. The CDR3 has 15 amino acids. With 3 bases removed from V and 3 bases from J, the gap between germline ends came to 12 bases. CDR3 nucleotides: TGTGCCAGCAGTTTGGCTAGGGAAGTTGGAAACACCATATATTTT. Its protein is CASSLAREVGNTIYF.

The V call is TRBV3-1, the J call TRBJ2-3; 9 nucleotides line up with TRBD2. CDR1 is LGHDT, CDR2 YNNKEL, per germline (reference sequence). The CDR3 is 15 residues long. Trimming cost V 3 bases and J 5 bases; bases outside gene matches: 6. CDR3 in DNA: TGTGCCAGCAGCCAGAAAGCGGGAGGAAGAGATACGCAGTATTTT. Translating gives CASSQKAGGRDTQYF.

V is TRBV3-1 and J is TRBJ2-1; D is ambiguous. Trimming pared 4 bases from V and 7 bases from J, leaving 14 bases between. The CDR3 extends over 14 amino acids. Germline CDR1 reads LGHDT; CDR2 reads YNNKEL (reference sequence). The CDR3 DNA is TGTGCCAGCAGCCCGGGTTTTGGACCGAATGAGCAGTTCTTC. It encodes CASSPGFGPNEQFF.

This clonotype occurred many times. J is TRBJ1-1 and V is TRBV12-3 or TRBV12-4; no reliable D call. CDR3 size: 14 residues. V lost 5 bases and J lost 2, with 12 bases in between. The CDR3 region has the DNA TGTGCCAGCAGTACCCCGAGACACAACACTGAAGCTTTCTTT. Translation gives CASSTPRHNTEAFF.

This clonotype was counted many times. The chain uses TRBV20-1 and TRBJ2-7, with 12 bases lining up with TRBD2. The CDR3 spans 17 residues. Germline V gene sequence: CDR1 DFQATT, CDR2 SNEGSKA (reference sequence). Trimming took 0 bases from V and 7 from J; bases not matched to a gene: 13. CDR3 coding DNA: TGCAGTGCTAGAGATGGGCGGACTAGCGGGATCAGAGGGGAGCAGTACTTC. Its translation is CSARDGRTSGIRGEQYF.

In this sample, this clonotype turned up a few times. The rearrangement uses TRBV27 and TRBJ1-2; D gene unclear. From germline, CDR1 is MNHEY and CDR2 SMNVEV (reference sequence). Trimming took off 3 bases at V and 4 bases at J, with 21 bases between the two ends. The CDR3 is made up of 17 amino acids. The CDR3 loop reads CASSLDASVGRFYGYTF. The CDR3 region has the DNA TGTGCCAGCAGTTTGGACGCCTCCGTTGGGCGGTTCTATGGCTACACCTTC.

There are many counts of this clonotype. The rearrangement joins TRBV6-1 to TRBJ2-7; weak D call: TRBD1 (6 bases). Looked up from germline, CDR1 is MNHNS and CDR2 is SASEGT. The CDR3 loop spans 14 amino acids. The V gene lost 8 bases and the J gene lost 6 bases, with 20 bases spanning the gap. CDR3 in DNA: TGTGCCAGCCGACTCCGACAGGCCTCCGCCGAGCAGTACTTC. It translates to CASRLRQASAEQYF.

The chain uses TRBV15 and TRBJ2-2; tentatively, D is TRBD1 (6 bases). V was cut by 0 bases and J by 0 bases, with 14 bases left in between. CDR1 is LNHNV and CDR2 is YYDKDF in the germline V gene (reference sequence). This CDR3 is 18 amino acids long. DNA for the CDR3: TGTGCCACCAGCAGAGATCCTTTTGGGACACCGAACACCGGGGAGCTGTTTTTT. Protein: CATSRDPFGTPNTGELFF.

This clonotype was recorded at least ten times. The chain is built from TRBV30 and TRBJ1-5, with 8 nucleotides matching TRBD1. The trim removed 7 bases at V and 7 bases at J, leaving 9 bases unmatched. The germline V gene has CDR1 GTSNPN and CDR2 SVGIG (reference sequence). The CDR3 totals 13 residues. Here the CDR3 reads CASRTGTGQPQHF. The CDR3 nucleotides read TGTGCCTCACGGACAGGGACTGGGCAGCCCCAGCATTTT.

V and J are TRBV7-2 and TRBJ1-1; D is possibly TRBD1 (6 bases). The length of the CDR3 is 15 residues. Between the trimmed V and J ends, which lost 3 bases and 3 bases, there was a span of 14 bases. The germline V gene has CDR1 SGHTA and CDR2 FQGNSA. The CDR3 nucleotides are TGTGCCAGCAGCTTGGTGACAGGACGGGACACTGAAGCTTTCTTT. Residues: CASSLVTGRDTEAFF.

This clonotype was picked up one time. This may stem from a read error, because a much larger clone lies one nucleotide away. It is likely a read error, because the conserved phenylalanine at the end of the CDR3 is missing. The chain has TRBV20-1 and TRBJ1-1; tentatively, D is TRBD1 (5 bases). From germline, CDR1 is DFQATT and CDR2 SNEGSKA (reference sequence). CDR3 length: 14 residues. V lost 1 base and J 0 bases, leaving 9 bases between the germline ends. The CDR3 DNA reads TGCAGTGCTAGAGGGACAATCATGAACACTGAAGCTTTCTCT. Amino acids: CSARGTIMNTEAFS.

This CDR3 is CASSQGISGTDTQYF. The CDR3 nucleotides read TGCGCCAGCAGCCAAGGTATTAGTGGGACAGATACGCAGTATTTT. This sequence joins TRBV4-1 and TRBJ2-3; D is ambiguous. The CDR3 is 15 residues long. The V end lost 1 base, the J end lost 3 bases, and 11 bases lay between the germline ends. The germline V gene has CDR1 MGHRA and CDR2 YSYEKL.

This clonotype was observed at least ten times. The chain joins TRBV27 to TRBJ1-1, with D perhaps TRBD1 (5 bases). Trimming stripped 6 bases from V and 3 bases from J, with 14 bases between. The CDR3 totals 14 residues. The germline V gene has CDR1 MNHEY and CDR2 SMNVEV (reference sequence). DNA of the CDR3: TGTGCCAGCAGCCGGTGGGGGAGAGACACTGAAGCTTTCTTT. Amino acids: CASSRWGRDTEAFF.

The V and J genes are TRBV11-2 and TRBJ1-6, with D tentatively TRBD1 (6 bases). This CDR3 has 14 residues. V dropped 8 bases and J dropped 7 bases, with 15 bases sitting between them. CDR1 is SGHAT and CDR2 is FQNNGV in the germline V gene. The CDR3 DNA sequence: TGTGCCAGCGCACAGGGTGTGGGGAATTCACCCCTCCACTTT. Encoded protein: CASAQGVGNSPLHF.

The chain recombines TRBV5-8 with TRBJ2-2; the match to TRBD1 covers 9 bases. J was trimmed by 7 bases and V by 4 bases; bases with no gene match: 2. Germline-derived CDR1 and CDR2 are SGHTS and YDEGEE. The length of the CDR3 is 13 residues. Written as DNA, the CDR3 is TGTGCCAGCAGCCGGACAGGGGACGGGGAGCTGTTTTTT. This gives the protein CASSRTGDGELFF. Supplemented by reference TRBV5-8 and TRBJ2-2, the full variable domain reads EAGVTQSPTHLIKTRGQQATLRCSPISGHTSVYWYQQALGLGLQFLLWYDEGEERNRGNFPPRFSGRQFPNYSSELNVNALELEDSALYLCASSRTGDGELFFGEGSRLTVL.

The chain combines TRBV5-6 with TRBJ1-1, with a possible D match to TRBD1 (5 bases). The length of the CDR3 is 14 residues. The germline gives CDR1 SGHDT, CDR2 YYEEEE. Trimming left V 3 bases short and J 6 bases short, with 15 bases between. The CDR3 here is CASSSRRAGAEAFF. The CDR3 DNA follows: TGTGCCAGCAGCTCGCGACGGGCGGGGGCTGAAGCTTTCTTT.

There are a few counts of this clonotype. The chain carries TRBV7-9 and TRBJ2-1; TRBD2 matches at 9 bases. Germline V gene data show CDR1 as SEHNR and CDR2 as FQNEAQ (reference sequence). V dropped 5 bases and J dropped 3; count of bases not matched to a gene: 5. The length of the CDR3 is 15 residues. This CDR3 is CASSPWTSDYNEQFF. The CDR3 DNA reads as TGTGCCAGCAGCCCGTGGACTAGCGACTACAATGAGCAGTTCTTC. Using reference TRBV7-9 and TRBJ2-1 for the parts outside the CDR3, the full variable domain is DTGVSQNPRHKITKRGQNVTFRCDPISEHNRLYWYRQTLGQGPEFLTYFQNEAQLEKSRLLSDRFSAERPKGSFSTLEIQRTEQGDSAMYLCASSPWTSDYNEQFFGPGTRLTVL.

This clonotype was seen ten or more times. The chain recombines TRBV30 with TRBJ1-3, with unresolved D. CDR1 is GTSNPN and CDR2 is SVGIG in the germline V gene (reference sequence). The CDR3 length is 15 residues. V lost 0 bases, J lost 0 bases, and 9 bases lay in between. CDR3 sequence reads: CAWSVSQSSGNTIYF. The DNA for the CDR3 is TGTGCCTGGAGTGTATCACAATCCTCTGGAAACACCATATATTTT.

The rearrangement uses TRBV29-1 and TRBJ1-5; D possibly corresponds to TRBD1 (5 bases). The germline V gene has CDR1 SQVTM and CDR2 ANQGSEA. The ends were cut back, 4 bases at V and 3 bases at J, with 13 bases in the middle. This CDR3 spans 14 amino acids. Here the CDR3 DNA reads TGCAGCGTTGCGGCGGGGCCAGACAATCAGCCCCAGCATTTT. It translates to CSVAAGPDNQPQHF.

V is TRBV30 and J is TRBJ2-7; the D is unclear. The CDR3 sequence is 12 residues long. The germline CDR1 and CDR2 sequences are GTSNPN and SVGIG (reference sequence). Trimming removed 4 bases from V and 1 base from J, with 8 bases in between. The CDR3 here is CAWNRVSYEQYF. Here the CDR3 DNA reads TGTGCCTGGAATAGGGTGTCCTACGAGCAGTACTTC.